Listed below are T cell receptor beta chains from one sample, sequenced in a study of long-term antiretroviral therapy in people with HIV. Sequenced by immunoSEQ multiplex PCR; TCRdb stores in-frame clones only, minus some. This table holds about 37,000 clones, 75% to 90% found once. Here the sequenced sample was unsorted PBMCs, taken 1 year after starting antiretroviral therapy. The receptors derive from a man between 18 and 29 years old with HIV. CDR3s include the opening cysteine and the closing phenylalanine or tryptophan. A D gene is named only where the DNA matches it firmly. Part of the rows lack a size; the others show once, few, many or a class for expanded clones.

v_gene: TRBV7-2; abundance: once; len: 15; j_gene: TRBJ2-7; d_gene: TRBD2; CDR3aa: CASSSRTSENYEQYF; CDR3nt: TGTGCCAGCAGCTCAAGGACTAGCGAGAATTACGAGCAGTACTTC
v_gene: TRBV2; abundance: NA; len: 14; j_gene: TRBJ1-1; d_gene: NA; CDR3aa: CASSSPDKNTEAFF; CDR3nt: TGTGCCAGCAGTTCCCCGGACAAGAACACTGAAGCTTTCTTT
v_gene: TRBV2; abundance: NA; len: 14; j_gene: TRBJ2-7; d_gene: NA; CDR3aa: CASREAPSSYEQYF; CDR3nt: TGTGCCTCCCGGGAAGCCCCCAGCTCCTACGAGCAGTACTTC
v_gene: TRBV4-1; abundance: NA; len: 14; j_gene: TRBJ2-1; d_gene: NA; CDR3aa: CASSQRARDHEQFF; CDR3nt: TGCGCCAGCAGCCAAAGGGCCAGGGACCATGAGCAGTTCTTC
v_gene: TRBV11-2; abundance: once; len: 15; j_gene: TRBJ2-5; d_gene: NA; CDR3aa: CASSLAPGPVETQYF; CDR3nt: TGTGCCAGCAGCTTAGCCCCCGGTCCGGTCGAGACCCAGTACTTC
v_gene: TRBV14; abundance: NA; len: 14; j_gene: TRBJ1-1; d_gene: NA; CDR3aa: CASSPRGANTEAFF; CDR3nt: TGTGCCAGCAGCCCAAGAGGGGCGAACACTGAAGCTTTCTTT
v_gene: TRBV7-6; abundance: NA; len: 15; j_gene: TRBJ2-1; d_gene: TRBD2; CDR3aa: CASSPSSGSNNEQFF; CDR3nt: TGTGCCAGCAGCCCGTCTAGCGGATCCAACAATGAGCAGTTCTTC
v_gene: TRBV6-5; abundance: NA; len: 14; j_gene: TRBJ2-5; d_gene: NA; CDR3aa: CASSAPGHKETQYF; CDR3nt: TGTGCCAGCAGTGCCCCGGGACACAAAGAGACCCAGTACTTC
v_gene: TRBV7-9; abundance: NA; len: 13; j_gene: TRBJ1-1; d_gene: NA; CDR3aa: CASSFLKDLEAFF; CDR3nt: TGTGCCAGCAGCTTCCTGAAGGATCTTGAAGCTTTCTTT
v_gene: TRBV20-1; abundance: NA; len: 10; j_gene: TRBJ1-1; d_gene: NA; CDR3aa: CSATQGEAFF; CDR3nt: TGCAGTGCTACCCAGGGTGAAGCTTTCTTT
v_gene: TRBV5-4; abundance: NA; len: 14; j_gene: TRBJ2-2; d_gene: NA; CDR3aa: CASSLTGAAGELFF; CDR3nt: TGTGCCAGCAGCTTAACGGGGGCGGCCGGGGAGCTGTTTTTT
v_gene: TRBV18; abundance: NA; len: 14; j_gene: TRBJ2-7; d_gene: TRBD1; CDR3aa: CASSSGTGMNEQYF; CDR3nt: TGTGCCAGCTCCTCCGGGACAGGGATGAACGAGCAGTACTTC
v_gene: TRBV6-5; abundance: NA; len: 13; j_gene: TRBJ2-7; d_gene: NA; CDR3aa: CASSYSEGYEQYF; CDR3nt: TGTGCCAGCAGTTACTCAGAGGGCTACGAGCAGTACTTC
v_gene: TRBV13; abundance: NA; len: 14; j_gene: TRBJ2-2; d_gene: NA; CDR3aa: CASSKLGNTGELFF; CDR3nt: TGTGCCAGCAGCAAATTAGGGAACACCGGGGAGCTGTTTTTT
v_gene: TRBV12-5; abundance: NA; len: 17; j_gene: TRBJ2-2; d_gene: TRBD1; CDR3aa: CASGLDLGQGATGELFF; CDR3nt: TGTGCTAGTGGTTTGGACCTGGGACAGGGGGCCACCGGGGAGCTGTTTTTT
v_gene: TRBV19; abundance: few; len: 13; j_gene: TRBJ1-1; d_gene: NA; CDR3aa: CASSIAPRGEAFF; CDR3nt: TGTGCCAGTAGTATCGCGCCCAGGGGTGAAGCTTTCTTT
v_gene: TRBV5-6; abundance: NA; len: 15; j_gene: TRBJ2-7; d_gene: TRBD2; CDR3aa: CASSSGPSGTYEQYF; CDR3nt: TGTGCCAGCAGCTCGGGGCCTAGCGGGACCTACGAGCAGTACTTC
v_gene: TRBV28; abundance: NA; len: 11; j_gene: TRBJ1-2; d_gene: NA; CDR3aa: CASGQGLGYTF; CDR3nt: TGTGCCAGCGGACAAGGTCTAGGCTACACCTTC
v_gene: TRBV9; abundance: NA; len: 15; j_gene: TRBJ2-1; d_gene: NA; CDR3aa: CASSVAGAPYNEQFF; CDR3nt: TGTGCCAGCAGCGTAGCGGGGGCCCCCTACAATGAGCAGTTCTTC
v_gene: TRBV28; abundance: NA; len: 17; j_gene: TRBJ2-1; d_gene: NA; CDR3aa: CASSRGSGGRSYNEQFF; CDR3nt: TGTGCCAGCAGTCGGGGGAGCGGTGGAAGATCCTACAATGAGCAGTTCTTC
v_gene: TRBV7-7; abundance: NA; len: 15; j_gene: TRBJ2-1; d_gene: NA; CDR3aa: CASSADGSSYNEQFF; CDR3nt: TGTGCCAGCAGCGCTGACGGTAGCTCCTACAATGAGCAGTTCTTC
v_gene: TRBV7-8; abundance: NA; len: 15; j_gene: TRBJ2-1; d_gene: TRBD1; CDR3aa: CASSLGTGALNEQFF; CDR3nt: TGTGCCAGCAGCCTCGGGACAGGGGCCCTCAATGAGCAGTTCTTC
v_gene: TRBV9; abundance: NA; len: 16; j_gene: TRBJ2-5; d_gene: TRBD2; CDR3aa: CASSVAGKASGGTQYF; CDR3nt: TGTGCCAGCAGCGTAGCTGGGAAGGCCTCGGGAGGGACCCAGTACTTC
v_gene: TRBV7-9; abundance: NA; len: 16; j_gene: TRBJ1-3; d_gene: TRBD1; CDR3aa: CASSSGQGAIGNTIYF; CDR3nt: TGTGCCAGCAGCTCCGGACAGGGGGCGATTGGAAACACCATATATTTT
v_gene: TRBV5-5; abundance: NA; len: 13; j_gene: TRBJ2-7; d_gene: NA; CDR3aa: CASSFQGSYEQYF; CDR3nt: TGTGCCAGCAGCTTTCAGGGGTCCTACGAGCAGTACTTC